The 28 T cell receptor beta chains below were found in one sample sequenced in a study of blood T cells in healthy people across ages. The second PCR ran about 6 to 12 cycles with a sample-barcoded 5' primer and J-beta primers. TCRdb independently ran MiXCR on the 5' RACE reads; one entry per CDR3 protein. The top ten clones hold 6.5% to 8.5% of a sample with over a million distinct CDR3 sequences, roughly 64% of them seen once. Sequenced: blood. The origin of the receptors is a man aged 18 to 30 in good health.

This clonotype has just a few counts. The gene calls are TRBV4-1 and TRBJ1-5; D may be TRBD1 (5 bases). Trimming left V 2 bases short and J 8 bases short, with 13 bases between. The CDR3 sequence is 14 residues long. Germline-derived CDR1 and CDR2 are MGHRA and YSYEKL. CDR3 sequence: CASSQTPSREPQHF. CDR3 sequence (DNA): TGCGCCAGCAGCCAAACCCCGAGCAGGGAGCCCCAGCATTTT.

The CDR3 reads CSARRVGTFLEQYF. The CDR3 DNA reads TGCAGTGCTAGACGGGTTGGGACCTTTCTGGAGCAGTACTTC. This chain joins TRBV20-1 and TRBJ2-7; D may be TRBD1 or TRBD2 (5 bases each). The ends were cut back, 2 bases at V and 7 bases at J, with 18 bases in the middle. Germline assignment: CDR1 DFQATT and CDR2 SNEGSKA (reference sequence). This CDR3 is built from 14 residues.

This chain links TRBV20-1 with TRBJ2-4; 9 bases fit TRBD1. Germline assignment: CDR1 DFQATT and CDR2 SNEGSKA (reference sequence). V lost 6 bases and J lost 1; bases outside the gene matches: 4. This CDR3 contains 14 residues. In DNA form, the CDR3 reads TGCAGTGCCCGGGACAGGGCGGCCAAAAACATTCAGTACTTC. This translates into CSARDRAAKNIQYF.

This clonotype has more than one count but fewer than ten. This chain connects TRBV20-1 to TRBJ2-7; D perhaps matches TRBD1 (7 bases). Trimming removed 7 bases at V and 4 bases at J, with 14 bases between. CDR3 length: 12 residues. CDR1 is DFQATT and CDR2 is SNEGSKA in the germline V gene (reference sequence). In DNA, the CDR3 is TGCAGTGTTTGGACAGGACTATACGAGCAGTACTTC. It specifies CSVWTGLYEQYF.

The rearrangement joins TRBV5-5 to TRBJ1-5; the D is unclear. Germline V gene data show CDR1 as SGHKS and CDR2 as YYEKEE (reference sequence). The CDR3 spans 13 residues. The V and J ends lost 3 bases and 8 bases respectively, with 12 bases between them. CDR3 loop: CASSSDRLKPQHF. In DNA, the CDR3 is TGTGCCAGCAGCTCCGACCGATTAAAGCCCCAGCATTTT.

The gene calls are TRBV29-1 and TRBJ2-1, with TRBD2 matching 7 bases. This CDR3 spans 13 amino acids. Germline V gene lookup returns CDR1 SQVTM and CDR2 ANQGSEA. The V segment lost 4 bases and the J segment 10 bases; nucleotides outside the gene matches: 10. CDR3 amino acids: CSVGTSGAYEQFF. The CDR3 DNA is TGCAGCGTTGGGACGAGCGGGGCCTACGAGCAGTTCTTC.

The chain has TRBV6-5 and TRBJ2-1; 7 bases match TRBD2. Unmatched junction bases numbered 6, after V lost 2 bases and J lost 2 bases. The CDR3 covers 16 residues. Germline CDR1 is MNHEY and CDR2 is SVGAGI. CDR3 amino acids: CASSYRWGGTYNEQFF. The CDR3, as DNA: TGTGCCAGCAGTTACCGTTGGGGAGGGACCTACAATGAGCAGTTCTTC.

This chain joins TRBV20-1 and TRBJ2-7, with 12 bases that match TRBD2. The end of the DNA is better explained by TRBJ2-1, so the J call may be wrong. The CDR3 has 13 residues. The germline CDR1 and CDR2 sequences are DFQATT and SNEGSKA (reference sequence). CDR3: CSAWTSGALEQFF. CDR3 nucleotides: TGCAGTGCTTGGACTAGCGGGGCGCTCGAGCAGTTCTTC.

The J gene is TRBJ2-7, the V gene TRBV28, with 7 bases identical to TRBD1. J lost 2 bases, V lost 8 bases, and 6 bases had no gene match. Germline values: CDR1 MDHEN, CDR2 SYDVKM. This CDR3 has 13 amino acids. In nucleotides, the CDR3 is TGTGCCAGCTACTCGGACAGGACCTACGAGCAGTACTTC. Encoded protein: CASYSDRTYEQYF.

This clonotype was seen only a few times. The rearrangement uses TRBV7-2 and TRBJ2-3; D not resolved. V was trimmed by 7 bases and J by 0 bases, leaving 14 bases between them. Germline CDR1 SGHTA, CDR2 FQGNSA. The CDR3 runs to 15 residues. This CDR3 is CASNSARTSTDTQYF. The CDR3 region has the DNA TGTGCCAGCAACTCTGCACGAACTAGCACAGATACGCAGTATTTT.

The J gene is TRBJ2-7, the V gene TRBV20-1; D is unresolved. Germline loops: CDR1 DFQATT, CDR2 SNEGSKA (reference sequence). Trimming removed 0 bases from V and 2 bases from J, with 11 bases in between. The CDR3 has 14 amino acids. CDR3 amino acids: CSARDVNGTYEQYF. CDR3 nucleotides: TGCAGTGCTAGAGATGTTAACGGAACCTACGAGCAGTACTTC.

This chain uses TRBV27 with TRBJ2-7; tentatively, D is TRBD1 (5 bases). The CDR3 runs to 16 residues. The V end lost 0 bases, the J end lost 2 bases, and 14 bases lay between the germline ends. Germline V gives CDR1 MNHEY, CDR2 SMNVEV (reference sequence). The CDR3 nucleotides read TGTGCCAGCAGTTTATCGTTCGGAGACAGAACCTACGAGCAGTACTTC. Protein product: CASSLSFGDRTYEQYF.

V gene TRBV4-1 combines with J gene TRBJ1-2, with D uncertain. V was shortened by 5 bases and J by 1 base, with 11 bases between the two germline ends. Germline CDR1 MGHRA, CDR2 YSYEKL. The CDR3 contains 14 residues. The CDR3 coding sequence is TGCGCCAGCAGCGGGCGTCTCGGTAACTATGGCTACACCTTC. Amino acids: CASSGRLGNYGYTF.

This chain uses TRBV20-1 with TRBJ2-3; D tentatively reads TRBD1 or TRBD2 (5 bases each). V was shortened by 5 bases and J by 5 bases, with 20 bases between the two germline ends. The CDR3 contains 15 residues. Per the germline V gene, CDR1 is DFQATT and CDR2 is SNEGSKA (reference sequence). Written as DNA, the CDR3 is TGCAGTGCTCCGGACGAGGGACGGGTTGGAGATACGCAGTATTTT. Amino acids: CSAPDEGRVGDTQYF.

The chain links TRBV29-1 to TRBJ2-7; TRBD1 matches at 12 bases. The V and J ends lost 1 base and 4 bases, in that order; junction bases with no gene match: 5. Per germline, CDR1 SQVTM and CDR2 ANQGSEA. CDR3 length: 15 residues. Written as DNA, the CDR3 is TGCAGCGTTGAAGGCCGGGACAGGGGGCGATACGAGCAGTACTTC. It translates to CSVEGRDRGRYEQYF.

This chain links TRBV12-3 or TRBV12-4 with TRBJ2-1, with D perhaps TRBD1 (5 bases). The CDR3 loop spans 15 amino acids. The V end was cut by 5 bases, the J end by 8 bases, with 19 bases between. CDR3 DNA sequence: TGTGCCAGCAGTCTCAGGGTAGGCTTCATTGATGAGCAGTTCTTC. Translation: CASSLRVGFIDEQFF.

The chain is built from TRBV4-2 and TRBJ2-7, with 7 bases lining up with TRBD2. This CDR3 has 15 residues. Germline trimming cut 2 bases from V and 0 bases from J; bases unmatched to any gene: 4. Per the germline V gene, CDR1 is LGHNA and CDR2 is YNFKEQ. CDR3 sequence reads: CASSQTGRSSYEQYF. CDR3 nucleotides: TGTGCCAGCAGCCAAACCGGGAGGAGCTCCTACGAGCAGTACTTC.

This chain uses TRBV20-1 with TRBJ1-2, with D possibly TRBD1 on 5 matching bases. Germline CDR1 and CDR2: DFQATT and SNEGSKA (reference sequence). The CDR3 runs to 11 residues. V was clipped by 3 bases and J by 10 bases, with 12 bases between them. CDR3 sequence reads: CSASGQGLYTF. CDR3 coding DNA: TGCAGTGCTAGCGGGCAGGGCCTCTACACCTTC.

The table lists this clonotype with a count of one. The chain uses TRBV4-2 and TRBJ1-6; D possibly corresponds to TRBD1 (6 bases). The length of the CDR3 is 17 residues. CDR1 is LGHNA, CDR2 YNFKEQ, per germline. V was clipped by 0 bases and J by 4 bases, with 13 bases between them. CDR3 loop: CASSQDLQGRYNSPLHF. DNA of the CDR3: TGTGCCAGCAGCCAAGATCTTCAGGGGCGATATAATTCACCCCTCCACTTT.

In DNA form, the CDR3 reads TGTGCCAGCGGCTTGGACAGGGGTTACACAGATACGCAGTATTTT. It specifies CASGLDRGYTDTQYF. This chain connects TRBV6-5 to TRBJ2-3, with 9 positions matching TRBD1. Germline V gene sequence: CDR1 MNHEY, CDR2 SVGAGI. This CDR3 is 15 amino acids long. V dropped 8 bases and J dropped 2; count of bases not matched to a gene: 8.

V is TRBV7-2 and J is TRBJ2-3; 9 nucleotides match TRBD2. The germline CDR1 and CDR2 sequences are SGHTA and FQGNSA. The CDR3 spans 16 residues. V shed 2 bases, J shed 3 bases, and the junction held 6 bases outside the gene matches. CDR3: CASSLYSGSRTDTQYF. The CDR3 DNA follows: TGTGCCAGCAGCTTATATAGCGGGAGTCGGACAGATACGCAGTATTTT. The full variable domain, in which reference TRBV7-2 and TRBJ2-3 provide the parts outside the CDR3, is GAGVSQSPSNKVTEKGKDVELRCDPISGHTALYWYRQSLGQGLEFLIYFQGNSAPDKSGLPSDRFSAERTGGSVSTLTIQRTQQEDSAVYLCASSLYSGSRTDTQYFGPGTRLTVL.

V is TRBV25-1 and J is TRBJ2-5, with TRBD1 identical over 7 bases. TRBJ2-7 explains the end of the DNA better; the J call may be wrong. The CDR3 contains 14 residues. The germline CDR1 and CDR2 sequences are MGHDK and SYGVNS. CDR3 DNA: TGTGCCAGCAGTAGGGGGCGTTGGACCTACGAGCAGTACTTC. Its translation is CASSRGRWTYEQYF.

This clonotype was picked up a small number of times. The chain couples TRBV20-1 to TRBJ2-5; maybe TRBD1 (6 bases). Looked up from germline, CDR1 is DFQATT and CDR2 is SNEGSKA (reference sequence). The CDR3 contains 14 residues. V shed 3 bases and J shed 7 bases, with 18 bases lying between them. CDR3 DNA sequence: TGCAGTGCTAGTGACCCCAGGGGATTCGGGACCCAGTACTTC. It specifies CSASDPRGFGTQYF.

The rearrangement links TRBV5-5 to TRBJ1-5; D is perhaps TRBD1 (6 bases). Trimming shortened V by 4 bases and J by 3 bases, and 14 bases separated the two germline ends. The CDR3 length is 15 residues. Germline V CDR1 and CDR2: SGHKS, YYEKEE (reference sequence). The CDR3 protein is CASSRFRDNNQPQHF. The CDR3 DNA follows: TGTGCCAGCAGCCGCTTTCGGGACAACAATCAGCCCCAGCATTTT.

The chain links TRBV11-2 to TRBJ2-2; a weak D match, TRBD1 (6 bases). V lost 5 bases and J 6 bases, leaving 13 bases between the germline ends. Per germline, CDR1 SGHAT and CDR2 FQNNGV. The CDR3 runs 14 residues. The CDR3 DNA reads TGTGCCAGCAGCCGTGCAGGGGTCGCCGGGGAGCTGTTTTTT. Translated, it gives CASSRAGVAGELFF. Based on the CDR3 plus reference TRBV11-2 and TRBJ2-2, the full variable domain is EAGVAQSPRYKIIEKRQSVAFWCNPISGHATLYWYQQILGQGPKLLIQFQNNGVVDDSQLPKDRFSAERLKGVDSTLKIQPAKLEDSAVYLCASSRAGVAGELFFGEGSRLTVL.

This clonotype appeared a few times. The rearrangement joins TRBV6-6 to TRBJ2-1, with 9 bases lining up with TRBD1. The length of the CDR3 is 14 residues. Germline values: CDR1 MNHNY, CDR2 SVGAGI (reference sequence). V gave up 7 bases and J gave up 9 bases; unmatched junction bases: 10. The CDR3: CASTARTGVPEQFF. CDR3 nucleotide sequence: TGTGCCAGCACTGCTAGGACAGGGGTTCCTGAGCAGTTCTTC.

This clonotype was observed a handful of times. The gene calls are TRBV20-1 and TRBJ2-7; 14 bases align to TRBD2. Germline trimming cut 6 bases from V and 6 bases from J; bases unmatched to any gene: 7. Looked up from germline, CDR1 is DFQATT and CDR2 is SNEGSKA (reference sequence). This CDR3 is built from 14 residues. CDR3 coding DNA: TGCAGTGCAGAGACTAGCGGGAGGGCCTGCGAGCAGTACTTC. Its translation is CSAETSGRACEQYF.

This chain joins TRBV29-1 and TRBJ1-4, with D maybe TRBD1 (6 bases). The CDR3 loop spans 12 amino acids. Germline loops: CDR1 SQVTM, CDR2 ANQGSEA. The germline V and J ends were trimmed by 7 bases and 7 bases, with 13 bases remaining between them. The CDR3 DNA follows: TGCAGCGGGGGGGGGCGCGGTGAAAAACTGTTTTTT. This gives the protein CSGGGRGEKLFF.